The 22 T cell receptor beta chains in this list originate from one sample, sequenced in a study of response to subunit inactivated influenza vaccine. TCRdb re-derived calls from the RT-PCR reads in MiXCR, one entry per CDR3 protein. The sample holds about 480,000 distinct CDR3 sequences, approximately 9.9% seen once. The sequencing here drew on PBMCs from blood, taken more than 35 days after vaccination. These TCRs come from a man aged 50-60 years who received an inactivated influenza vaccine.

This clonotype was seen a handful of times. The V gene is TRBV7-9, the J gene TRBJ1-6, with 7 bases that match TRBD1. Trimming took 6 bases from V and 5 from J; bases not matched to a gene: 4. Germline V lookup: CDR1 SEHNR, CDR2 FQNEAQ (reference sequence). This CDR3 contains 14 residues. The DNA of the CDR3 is TGTGCCAGCAGGTGGGGGACAGATAATTCACCCCTCCACTTT. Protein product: CASRWGTDNSPLHF.

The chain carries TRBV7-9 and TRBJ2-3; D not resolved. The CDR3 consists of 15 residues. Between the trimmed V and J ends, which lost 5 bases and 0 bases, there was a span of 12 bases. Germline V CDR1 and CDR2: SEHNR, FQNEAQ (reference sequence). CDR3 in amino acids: CASSPYGGSTDTQYF. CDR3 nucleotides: TGTGCCAGCAGCCCCTACGGTGGGAGCACAGATACGCAGTATTTT.

The CDR3 DNA sequence: TGTGCCAGCAGCCAAGACCGGTATCAGCCCCAGCATTTT. It yields the protein CASSQDRYQPQHF. The chain employs TRBV3-1 and TRBJ1-5; no clear D. The CDR3 contains 13 residues. V dropped 0 bases and J dropped 5 bases, with 5 bases sitting between them. The germline gives CDR1 LGHDT, CDR2 YNNKEL (reference sequence).

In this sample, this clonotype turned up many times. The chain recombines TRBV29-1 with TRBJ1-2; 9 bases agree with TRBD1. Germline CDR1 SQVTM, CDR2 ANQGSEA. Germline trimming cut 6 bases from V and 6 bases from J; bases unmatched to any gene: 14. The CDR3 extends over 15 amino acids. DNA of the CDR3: TGCAGCGTCGGCCCACAGGGGGCGCTTAAGGATGGCTACACCTTC. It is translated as CSVGPQGALKDGYTF.

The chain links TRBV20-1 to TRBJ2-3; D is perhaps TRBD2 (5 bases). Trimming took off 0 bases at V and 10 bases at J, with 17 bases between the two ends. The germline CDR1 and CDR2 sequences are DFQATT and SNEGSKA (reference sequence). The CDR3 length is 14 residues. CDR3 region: CSARDSRADWAQYF. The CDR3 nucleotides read TGCAGTGCTAGAGATTCGAGGGCCGACTGGGCGCAGTATTTT.

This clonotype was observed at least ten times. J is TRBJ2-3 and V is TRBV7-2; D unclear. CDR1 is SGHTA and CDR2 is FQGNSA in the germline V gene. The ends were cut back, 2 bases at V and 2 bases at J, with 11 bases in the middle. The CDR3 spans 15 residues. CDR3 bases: TGTGCCAGCAGCTTATACAGTAAAGACACAGATACGCAGTATTTT. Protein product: CASSLYSKDTDTQYF.

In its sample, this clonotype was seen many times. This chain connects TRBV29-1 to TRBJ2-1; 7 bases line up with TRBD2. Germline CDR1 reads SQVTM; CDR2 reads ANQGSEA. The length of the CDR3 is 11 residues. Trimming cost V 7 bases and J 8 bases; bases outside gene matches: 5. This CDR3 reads CSASLADEQFF. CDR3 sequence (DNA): TGCAGCGCCTCCCTAGCGGATGAGCAGTTCTTC.

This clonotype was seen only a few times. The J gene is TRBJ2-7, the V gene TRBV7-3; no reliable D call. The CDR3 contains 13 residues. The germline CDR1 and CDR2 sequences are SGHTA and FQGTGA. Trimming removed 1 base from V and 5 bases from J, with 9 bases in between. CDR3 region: CASSLRFRDEQYF. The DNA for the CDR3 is TGTGCCAGCAGCTTAAGATTTCGGGACGAGCAGTACTTC.

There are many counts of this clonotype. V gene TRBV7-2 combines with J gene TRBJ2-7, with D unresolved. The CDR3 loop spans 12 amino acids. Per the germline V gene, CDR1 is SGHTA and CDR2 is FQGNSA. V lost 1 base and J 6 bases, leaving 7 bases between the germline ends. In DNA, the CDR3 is TGTGCCAGCAGCTTAGAACTCGGCGAGCAGTACTTC. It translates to CASSLELGEQYF.

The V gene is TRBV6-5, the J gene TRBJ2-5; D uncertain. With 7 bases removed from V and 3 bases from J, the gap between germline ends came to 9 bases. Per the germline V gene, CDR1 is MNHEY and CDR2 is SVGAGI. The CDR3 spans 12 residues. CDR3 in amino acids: CASKTWEETQYF. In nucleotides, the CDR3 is TGTGCCAGCAAAACCTGGGAAGAGACCCAGTACTTC.

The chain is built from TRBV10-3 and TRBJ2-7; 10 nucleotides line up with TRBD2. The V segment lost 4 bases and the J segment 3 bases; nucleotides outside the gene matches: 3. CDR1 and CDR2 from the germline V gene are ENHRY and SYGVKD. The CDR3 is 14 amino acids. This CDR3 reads CAISVRLAGYEQYF. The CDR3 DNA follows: TGTGCCATCAGTGTGAGACTAGCGGGCTACGAGCAGTACTTC.

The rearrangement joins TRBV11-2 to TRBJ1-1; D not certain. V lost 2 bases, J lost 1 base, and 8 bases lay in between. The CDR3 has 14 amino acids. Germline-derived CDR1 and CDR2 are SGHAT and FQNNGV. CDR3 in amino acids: CASSLMGTNTEAFF. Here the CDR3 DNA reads TGTGCCAGCAGCTTAATGGGCACGAACACTGAAGCTTTCTTT. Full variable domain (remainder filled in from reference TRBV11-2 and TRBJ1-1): EAGVAQSPRYKIIEKRQSVAFWCNPISGHATLYWYQQILGQGPKLLIQFQNNGVVDDSQLPKDRFSAERLKGVDSTLKIQPAKLEDSAVYLCASSLMGTNTEAFFGQGTRLTVV.

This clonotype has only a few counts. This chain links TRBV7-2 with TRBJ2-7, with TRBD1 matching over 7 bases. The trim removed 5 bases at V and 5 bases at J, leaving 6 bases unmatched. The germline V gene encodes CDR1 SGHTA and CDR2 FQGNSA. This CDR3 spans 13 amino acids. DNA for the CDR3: TGTGCCAGCAGCGTCGACAGGGCCCACGAGCAGTACTTC. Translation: CASSVDRAHEQYF.

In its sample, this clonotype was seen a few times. DNA of the CDR3: TGCAGTGCTAGAGTTGGGCGGATGAACACTGAAGCTTTCTTT. Its protein is CSARVGRMNTEAFF. This chain uses TRBV20-1 with TRBJ1-1; no definite D call. V was shortened by 1 base and J by 0 bases, with 9 bases between the two germline ends. This CDR3 is built from 14 residues. The V gene's germline CDR1 is DFQATT and CDR2 SNEGSKA (reference sequence).

The CDR3 DNA follows: TGTGCCAGCTCCCAAGGGACGAACACTGAAGCTTTCTTT. It is translated as CASSQGTNTEAFF. The J gene is TRBJ1-1, the V gene TRBV9; maybe TRBD1 (5 bases). The CDR3 loop spans 13 amino acids. Looked up from germline, CDR1 is SGDLS and CDR2 is YYNGEE. V lost 7 bases and J lost 1, with 11 bases in between.

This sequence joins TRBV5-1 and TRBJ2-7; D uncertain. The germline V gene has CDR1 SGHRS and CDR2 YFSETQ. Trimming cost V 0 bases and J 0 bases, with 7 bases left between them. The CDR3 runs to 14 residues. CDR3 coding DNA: TGCGCCAGCAGCTTGGAGGCCAGCTCCTACGAGCAGTACTTC. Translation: CASSLEASSYEQYF.

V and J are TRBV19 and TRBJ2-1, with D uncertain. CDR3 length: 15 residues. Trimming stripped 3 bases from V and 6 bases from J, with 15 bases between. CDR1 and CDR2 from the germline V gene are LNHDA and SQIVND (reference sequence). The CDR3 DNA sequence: TGTGCCAGTAGTATGGCCGGGCTCCCCCCCAATGAGCAGTTCTTC. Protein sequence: CASSMAGLPPNEQFF.

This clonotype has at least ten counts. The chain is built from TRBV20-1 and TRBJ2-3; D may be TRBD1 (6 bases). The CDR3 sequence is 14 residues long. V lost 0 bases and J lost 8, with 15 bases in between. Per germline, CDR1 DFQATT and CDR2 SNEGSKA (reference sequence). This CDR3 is CSAREGTTWVTQYF. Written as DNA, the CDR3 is TGCAGTGCTAGAGAAGGGACAACCTGGGTTACGCAGTATTTT.

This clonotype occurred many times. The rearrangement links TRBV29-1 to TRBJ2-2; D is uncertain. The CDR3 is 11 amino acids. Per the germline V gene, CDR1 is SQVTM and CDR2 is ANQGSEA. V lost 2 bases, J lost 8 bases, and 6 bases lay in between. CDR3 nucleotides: TGCAGCGTTGAATGGCGGGGGGAGCTGTTTTTT. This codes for CSVEWRGELFF.

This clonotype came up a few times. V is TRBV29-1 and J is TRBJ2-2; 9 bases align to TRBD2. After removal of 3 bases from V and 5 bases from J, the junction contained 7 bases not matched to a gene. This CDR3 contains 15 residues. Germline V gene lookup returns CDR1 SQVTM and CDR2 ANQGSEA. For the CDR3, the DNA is TGCAGCGTTGATGGCGGGAGGGCCGGGACCGGGGAGCTGTTTTTT. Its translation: CSVDGGRAGTGELFF.

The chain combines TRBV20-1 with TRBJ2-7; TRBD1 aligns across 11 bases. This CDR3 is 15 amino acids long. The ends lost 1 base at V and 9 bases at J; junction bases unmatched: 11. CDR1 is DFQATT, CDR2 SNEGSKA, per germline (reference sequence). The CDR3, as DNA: TGCAGTGCTAGAGCCACCGGGACAGGGGGTATTGGGCAGTACTTC. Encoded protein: CSARATGTGGIGQYF.

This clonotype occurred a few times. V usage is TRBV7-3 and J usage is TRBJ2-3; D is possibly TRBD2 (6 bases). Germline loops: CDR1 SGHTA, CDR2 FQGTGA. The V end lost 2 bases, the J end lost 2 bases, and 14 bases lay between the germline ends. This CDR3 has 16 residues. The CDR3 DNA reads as TGTGCCAGCAGCTTATCTCCCGGGAGTTACACAGATACGCAGTATTTT. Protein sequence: CASSLSPGSYTDTQYF.